Described below is a single T cell receptor (beta chain) sequence and its context. Libraries were prepared by immunoSEQ multiplex PCR; TCRdb keeps only in-frame clonotypes and omits some of them. Counted here are about 170,000 clones, approximately 82% occurring once; the ten biggest clones make up 3.5% to 5%. These data are taken from a study of blood T cell repertoires in COVID-19. The CDR3 runs 15 residues. The germline V and J ends were trimmed by 0 bases and 9 bases, with 16 bases remaining between them. Looked up from germline, CDR1 is SGDLS and CDR2 is YYNGEE. The clonotype was recovered from a woman aged 45-65 years who had recovered from COVID-19. The V gene is TRBV9, the J gene TRBJ1-5; no firm D call. What was sequenced was PBMCs or T cells enriched from blood (not recorded which). The CDR3: CASSVDVGGNGPQHF. The CDR3 DNA is TGTGCCAGCAGCGTAGACGTCGGAGGGAATGGGCCCCAGCATTTT.